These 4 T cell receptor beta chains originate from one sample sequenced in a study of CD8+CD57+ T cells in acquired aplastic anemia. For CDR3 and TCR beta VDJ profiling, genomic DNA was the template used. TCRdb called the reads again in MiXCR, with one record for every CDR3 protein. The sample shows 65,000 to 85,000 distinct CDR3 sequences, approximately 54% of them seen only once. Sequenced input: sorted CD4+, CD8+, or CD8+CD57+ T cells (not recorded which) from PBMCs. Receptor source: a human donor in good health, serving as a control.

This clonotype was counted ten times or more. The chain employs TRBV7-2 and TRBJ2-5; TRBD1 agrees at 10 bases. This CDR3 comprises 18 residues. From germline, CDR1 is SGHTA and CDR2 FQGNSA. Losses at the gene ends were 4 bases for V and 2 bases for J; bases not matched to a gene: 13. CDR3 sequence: CASSSIRQGAAWQETQYF. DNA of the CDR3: TGTGCCAGCAGCTCCATAAGACAGGGGGCGGCGTGGCAAGAGACCCAGTACTTC.

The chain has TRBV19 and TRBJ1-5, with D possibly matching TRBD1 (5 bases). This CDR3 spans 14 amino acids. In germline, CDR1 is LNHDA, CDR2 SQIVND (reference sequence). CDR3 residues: CASGEGPGGQPQHF. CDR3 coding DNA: TGTGCTAGCGGTGAGGGGCCCGGAGGACAGCCCCAGCATTTT. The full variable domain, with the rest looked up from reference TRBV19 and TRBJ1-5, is DGGITQSPKYLFRKEGQNVTLSCEQNLNHDAMYWYRQDPGQGLRLIYYSQIVNDFQKGDIAEGYSVSREKKESFPLTVTSAQKNPTAFYLCASGEGPGGQPQHFGDGTRLSIL.

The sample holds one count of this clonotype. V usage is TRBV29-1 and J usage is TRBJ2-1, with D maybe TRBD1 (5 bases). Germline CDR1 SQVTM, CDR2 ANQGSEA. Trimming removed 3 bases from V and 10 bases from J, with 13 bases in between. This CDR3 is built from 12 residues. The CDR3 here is CSVDKGIREQFF. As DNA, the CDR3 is TGCAGCGTTGATAAGGGGATTCGGGAGCAGTTCTTC.

The CDR3 region is CASSLSRDSPLHF. The CDR3 nucleotides read TGTGCCAGCAGCTTATCGAGGGATTCACCCCTCCACTTT. The rearrangement links TRBV7-3 to TRBJ1-6, with no clear D. In germline, CDR1 is SGHTA, CDR2 FQGTGA. The CDR3 consists of 13 residues. The V and J ends lost 2 bases and 8 bases respectively, with 7 bases between them.